These 29 T cell receptor beta chains were all obtained from the same sample, sequenced in a study of shared clonotypes between healthy human individuals (dated by TCRdb to the early 2020s). CD8 naive samples consisted of CD45RO-negative cells that were positively selected for CCR7, yielding a CD45RA+CCR7+ population without TemRA cells. Library generation was performed with the immunoSEQ multiplex PCR assay. The source is immuneACCESS, and TCRdb retained only in-frame sequences with V and J called. Part of the clones is not carried over; for the studies checked, unresolved V genes explain less than half of this, and the remainder is unexplained. In this sample the table shows about 1,800,000 clones, about 94% of which occur a single time. Approximately 1.2% of the sample goes to the ten largest clones. The sequencing input was naive CD8+ T cells sorted from blood. Explained via the paper, the cell subset or site label denotes: CD45RA+CCR7+. These receptors all stem from a man between 18 and 35 years old in good health.

Regarding this clone: This specimen includes other DNA sequences encoding the same CDR3. The chain employs TRBV5-1 and TRBJ2-2; D gene uncertain. This CDR3 has 14 amino acids. Germline V gives CDR1 SGHRS, CDR2 YFSETQ. V lost 0 bases and J lost 1, with 4 bases in between. The CDR3 DNA is TGCGCCAGCAGCTTGGGCCAGAACACCGGGGAGCTGTTTTTT. It yields the protein CASSLGQNTGELFF.

This chain links TRBV11-2 with TRBJ1-5, with a possible D match to TRBD1 (6 bases). V shed 5 bases and J shed 3 bases, with 17 bases lying between them. In germline, CDR1 is SGHAT, CDR2 FQNNGV. This CDR3 is built from 16 residues. The CDR3 bases are TGTGCCAGCAGCCCCCTCGGGGGGGCCCTCAATCAGCCCCAGCATTTT. Translation gives CASSPLGGALNQPQHF.

V gene TRBV9 combines with J gene TRBJ1-6, with unresolved D. CDR1 is SGDLS and CDR2 is YYNGEE in the germline V gene. This CDR3 has 14 residues. The V end was cut by 0 bases, the J end by 9 bases, with 10 bases between. The CDR3 sequence: CASSVAASPSPLHF. The DNA of the CDR3 is TGTGCCAGCAGCGTAGCGGCTAGTCCTTCACCCCTCCACTTT. The whole variable domain, filled in from reference TRBV9 and TRBJ1-6, reads DSGVTQTPKHLITATGQRVTLRCSPRSGDLSVYWYQQSLDQGLQFLIQYYNGEERAKGNILERFSAQQFPDLHSELNLSSLELGDSALYFCASSVAASPSPLHFGNGTRLTVT.

With regard to this clone: Other DNA sequences within the sample encode an identical CDR3. This sequence joins TRBV18 and TRBJ2-7, with unresolved D. The CDR3 runs 13 residues. Trimming took 3 bases from V and 3 from J, leaving 9 bases between them. In germline, CDR1 is KGHSH, CDR2 LQKENI. Written as DNA, the CDR3 is TGTGCCAGCTCACCTGGAAGGAACTACGAGCAGTACTTC. Amino acid sequence: CASSPGRNYEQYF.

J is TRBJ2-1 and V is TRBV28; TRBD1 matches 10 bases. The CDR3 extends over 16 amino acids. CDR1 is MDHEN, CDR2 SYDVKM, per germline. The J segment lost 7 bases and the V segment lost 4 bases, leaving 10 bases of the junction unmatched. DNA for the CDR3: TGTGCCAGCAGTTCCTGGGGACAGGGGACAAGGAATGAGCAGTTCTTC. As protein: CASSSWGQGTRNEQFF.

This chain links TRBV4-1 with TRBJ2-7; D remains ambiguous. V shed 1 base and J shed 3 bases, with 10 bases lying between them. CDR3 length: 14 amino acids. CDR1 and CDR2 (germline): MGHRA, YSYEKL. The CDR3 loop is CASSQGPRIYEQYF. For the CDR3, the DNA is TGCGCCAGCAGCCAAGGACCCCGGATCTACGAGCAGTACTTC.

The chain is built from TRBV6-5 and TRBJ2-5, with a weak D call TRBD1 (6 bases). The V gene lost 5 bases and the J gene lost 5 bases, with 18 bases spanning the gap. Germline V CDR1 and CDR2: MNHEY, SVGAGI. There are 15 residues in the CDR3. CDR3 DNA: TGTGCCAGCAGTAAAGGGGGAGTCAGGGAGGAGACCCAGTACTTC. It yields the protein CASSKGGVREETQYF.

The CDR3 bases are TGTGCCAGCGGAACCGTCCTTGAGACCTACGAGCAGTACTTC. This sequence encodes CASGTVLETYEQYF. This rearrangement joins TRBV28 to TRBJ2-7; D is ambiguous. The CDR3 loop spans 14 amino acids. In germline, CDR1 is MDHEN, CDR2 SYDVKM. Trimming pared 8 bases from V and 2 bases from J, leaving 16 bases between.

The chain is built from TRBV6-1 and TRBJ2-7; 11 bases line up with TRBD1. Trimming at V came to 6 bases and at J to 2 bases, leaving 6 bases not matched to a gene. Germline CDR1 is MNHNS and CDR2 is SASEGT. CDR3 length: 15 residues. CDR3 loop: CASRDPGQGAYEQYF. CDR3 DNA sequence: TGTGCCAGCAGAGACCCGGGACAGGGGGCCTACGAGCAGTACTTC.

The chain links TRBV19 to TRBJ1-5; D gene uncertain. The germline CDR1 and CDR2 sequences are LNHDA and SQIVND (reference sequence). The CDR3 totals 15 residues. The V and J ends lost 1 base and 3 bases respectively, with 10 bases between them. The CDR3 is CASSIGREYNQPQHF. In DNA, the CDR3 is TGTGCCAGTAGTATAGGTAGGGAGTACAATCAGCCCCAGCATTTT. The entire variable domain, with the rest obtained from reference TRBV19 and TRBJ1-5, is as follows: DGGITQSPKYLFRKEGQNVTLSCEQNLNHDAMYWYRQDPGQGLRLIYYSQIVNDFQKGDIAEGYSVSREKKESFPLTVTSAQKNPTAFYLCASSIGREYNQPQHFGDGTRLSIL.

This clone showed up just once. The V and J genes are TRBV7-6 and TRBJ1-1, with 7 bases identical to TRBD1. The CDR3 length is 15 residues. Germline V gene sequence: CDR1 SGHVS, CDR2 FNYEAQ. The V and J ends lost 5 bases and 0 bases, in that order; junction bases with no gene match: 6. The CDR3 region is CASSHIQGLNTEAFF. The CDR3 DNA reads as TGTGCCAGCAGCCATATACAGGGGTTGAACACTGAAGCTTTCTTT.

The chain carries TRBV5-8 and TRBJ2-7; possibly TRBD1 for D (6 bases). Germline assignment: CDR1 SGHTS and CDR2 YDEGEE. V was cut by 7 bases and J by 4 bases, with 12 bases left in between. CDR3 size: 12 residues. The DNA for the CDR3 is TGTGCCAGCCCCCTGGGGGCGTACGAGCAGTACTTC. Residues: CASPLGAYEQYF.

This clone was recorded only once. V and J are TRBV10-3 and TRBJ2-3, with 12 positions matching TRBD2. Per the germline V gene, CDR1 is ENHRY and CDR2 is SYGVKD. The CDR3 length is 18 residues. V lost 4 bases to trimming and J lost 4 bases; unmatched junction nucleotides: 12. The chain's CDR3 is CAISGRSTSGGPADTQYF. The CDR3, as DNA: TGTGCCATCAGTGGACGATCGACTAGCGGGGGCCCGGCAGATACGCAGTATTTT.

This chain connects TRBV7-8 to TRBJ1-1; the match to TRBD1 covers 7 bases. The CDR3 length is 17 residues. Losses at the gene ends were 1 base for V and 0 bases for J; bases not matched to a gene: 8. CDR1 is SGHVS, CDR2 FQNEAQ, per germline. CDR3 residues: CASSLGGGQRVNTEAFF. DNA for the CDR3: TGTGCCAGCAGCTTAGGAGGGGGCCAGCGAGTGAACACTGAAGCTTTCTTT.

The gene calls are TRBV9 and TRBJ2-1, with 10 nucleotides matching TRBD2. The V segment lost 7 bases and the J segment 8 bases; nucleotides outside the gene matches: 9. Germline CDR1 is SGDLS and CDR2 is YYNGEE. CDR3 size: 14 residues. CDR3 region: CASCAGTSDYEQFF. DNA of the CDR3: TGTGCCAGCTGCGCCGGGACTAGCGATTATGAGCAGTTCTTC.

This clone has a single count. This chain links TRBV28 with TRBJ2-7; D assignment may be TRBD1 or TRBD2 (5 bases each). Deletions cut 6 bases from V and 0 bases from J, with 18 bases between. The CDR3 has 16 amino acids. The germline V gene has CDR1 MDHEN and CDR2 SYDVKM. In nucleotides, the CDR3 is TGTGCCAGCAGCGGGACGTCCCGTACCCTCTCCTACGAGCAGTACTTC. Protein: CASSGTSRTLSYEQYF.

The V call is TRBV7-9, the J call TRBJ1-1; no firm D call. The CDR3 length is 13 residues. V lost 5 bases to trimming and J lost 1 base, with 8 bases between them. The V gene's germline CDR1 is SEHNR and CDR2 FQNEAQ (reference sequence). The CDR3 sequence: CASSAGWNTEAFF. The DNA for the CDR3 is TGTGCCAGCAGCGCCGGGTGGAACACTGAAGCTTTCTTT.

The sample holds one count of this clone. The chain uses TRBV7-9 and TRBJ2-7, with a weak D call TRBD2 (6 bases). The CDR3 is 14 residues long. Germline-derived CDR1 and CDR2 are SEHNR and FQNEAQ (reference sequence). Trimming took off 5 bases at V and 2 bases at J, with 13 bases between the two ends. CDR3 coding DNA: TGTGCCAGCAGCCCGCCGGCGGGGCCCTACGAGCAGTACTTC. Translating gives CASSPPAGPYEQYF.

The chain couples TRBV7-6 to TRBJ2-5; weak D call: TRBD2 (7 bases). Germline values: CDR1 SGHVS, CDR2 FNYEAQ. This CDR3 is 15 amino acids long. V dropped 5 bases and J dropped 3 bases, with 16 bases sitting between them. This CDR3 reads CASSLGGEFKETQYF. Here the CDR3 DNA reads TGTGCCAGCAGCCTAGGGGGGGAATTCAAAGAGACCCAGTACTTC.

Details on this clone: This sample includes further DNA sequences coding for the same CDR3. The chain carries TRBV11-2 and TRBJ2-2, with D uncertain. CDR3 length: 14 residues. The germline gives CDR1 SGHAT, CDR2 FQNNGV. V lost 1 base and J 3 bases, leaving 6 bases between the germline ends. In nucleotides, the CDR3 is TGTGCCAGCAGCTTAGGCACCTACACCGGGGAGCTGTTTTTT. This codes for CASSLGTYTGELFF.

The gene calls are TRBV28 and TRBJ1-5; 11 positions agree with TRBD1. From germline, CDR1 is MDHEN and CDR2 SYDVKM. The V gene end was trimmed by 0 bases and the J gene end by 1 base; junction bases not matched to a gene: 5. This CDR3 has 18 amino acids. The CDR3 DNA sequence: TGTGCCAGCAGTTTATGGGACAGGGGGCTCGGGAGCAATCAGCCCCAGCATTTT. Translated: CASSLWDRGLGSNQPQHF.

CDR3 coding DNA: TGTGCCAGCAGTGAAGGCCTAGCGGTTTCCCTCACCGGGGAGCTGTTTTTT. Protein sequence: CASSEGLAVSLTGELFF. This sequence joins TRBV2 and TRBJ2-2; 7 nucleotides line up with TRBD2. V lost 1 base and J lost 4; bases outside the gene matches: 9. The germline V gene encodes CDR1 SNHLY and CDR2 FYNNEI. This CDR3 comprises 17 residues. The variable domain in full, with the rest retrieved from reference TRBV2 and TRBJ2-2, is EPEVTQTPSHQVTQMGQEVILRCVPISNHLYFYWYRQILGQKVEFLVSFYNNEISEKSEIFDDQFSVERPDGSNFTLKIRSTKLEDSAMYFCASSEGLAVSLTGELFFGEGSRLTVL.

This chain links TRBV28 with TRBJ2-1; D possibly corresponds to TRBD2 (5 bases). V was cut by 6 bases and J by 3 bases, with 18 bases left in between. The CDR3 is 16 residues long. Germline CDR1 and CDR2: MDHEN and SYDVKM. CDR3: CASSPQKERNYNEQFF. The CDR3 region has the DNA TGTGCCAGCAGCCCTCAAAAGGAGCGGAACTACAATGAGCAGTTCTTC.

This rearrangement joins TRBV6-6 to TRBJ2-2, with D hard to call. V shed 2 bases and J shed 4 bases, with 14 bases lying between them. Germline CDR1 and CDR2: MNHNY and SVGAGI (reference sequence). The CDR3 has 16 amino acids. Here the CDR3 DNA reads TGTGCCAGCAGTTACGTCGAGGTCATGGGCACCGGGGAGCTGTTTTTT. This encodes CASSYVEVMGTGELFF.

This rearrangement joins TRBV7-9 to TRBJ2-1, with a tentative D call TRBD2 (5 bases). Germline loops: CDR1 SEHNR, CDR2 FQNEAQ (reference sequence). CDR3 length equals 12 residues. Between the trimmed V and J ends, which lost 3 bases and 9 bases, there was a span of 9 bases. CDR3 loop: CASSFGVLEQFF. The CDR3 DNA is TGTGCCAGCAGCTTCGGGGTACTTGAGCAGTTCTTC.

The table lists this clone with a count of one. The DNA of the CDR3 is TGTGCCAGCAGCTTCTCCCAAGAAATCTACACCTTC. Translating gives CASSFSQEIYTF. V usage is TRBV7-9 and J usage is TRBJ1-2; unclear D gene. The CDR3 length is 12 residues. V was cut by 3 bases and J by 10 bases, with 12 bases left in between. From germline, CDR1 is SEHNR and CDR2 FQNEAQ (reference sequence). Variable domain in full (rest from reference TRBV7-9 and TRBJ1-2): DTGVSQNPRHKITKRGQNVTFRCDPISEHNRLYWYRQTLGQGPEFLTYFQNEAQLEKSRLLSDRFSAERPKGSFSTLEIQRTEQGDSAMYLCASSFSQEIYTFGSGTRLTVV.

The chain employs TRBV5-6 and TRBJ2-1; 7 bases are shared with TRBD1. V was clipped by 1 base and J by 7 bases; unmatched bases: 5. Germline loops: CDR1 SGHDT, CDR2 YYEEEE. The CDR3 loop spans 14 amino acids. The CDR3 is CASSLLTGLNEQFF. CDR3 sequence (DNA): TGTGCCAGCAGCTTGCTGACAGGGTTAAATGAGCAGTTCTTC. Looking up the rest from reference TRBV5-6 and TRBJ2-1 gives the full variable domain: DAGVTQSPTHLIKTRGQQVTLRCSPKSGHDTVSWYQQALGQGPQFIFQYYEEEERQRGNFPDRFSGHQFPNYSSELNVNALLLGDSALYLCASSLLTGLNEQFFGPGTRLTVL.

Comments on this clone: Other DNA sequences of this sample code for an identical CDR3. The J gene is TRBJ2-2, the V gene TRBV27; D call uncertain. CDR1 MNHEY and CDR2 SMNVEV come from the germline V gene (reference sequence). This CDR3 has 14 amino acids. The germline V and J ends were trimmed by 0 bases and 2 bases, with 4 bases remaining between them. CDR3 region: CASSLSGNTGELFF. CDR3 coding DNA: TGTGCCAGCAGTTTATCCGGAAACACCGGGGAGCTGTTTTTT.

The V and J genes are TRBV4-3 and TRBJ2-7, with 8 nucleotides matching TRBD1. The CDR3 extends over 14 amino acids. J lost 2 bases, V lost 0 bases, and 0 bases had no gene match. In germline, CDR1 is LGHNA, CDR2 YSLEER. CDR3 DNA: TGCGCCAGCAGCCAAGAGGACAGGGCCTACGAGCAGTACTTC. Translated: CASSQEDRAYEQYF.